This T cell receptor beta chain was identified in a study of memory CD8 T cells in hepatitis C reinfection (dated by TCRdb to about 2017). Regarding the research as a whole: Two consecutive HCV infections were spontaneously resolved by three donors, whereas a primary infection was cleared by two donors who then became chronically infected after reinfection. A case counted as HCV reinfection when an HCV RNA test came back positive after two negative tests taken at least 60 days apart. Peak reinfection samples were obtained 3 to 8 weeks after detection of reinfection. The study tracked the TCR beta repertoire of virus-specific CD8 T cells longitudinally across an HCV reinfection episode in a few donors. Between about 2008 and 2012, five reinfection cases that had stored pre-reinfection samples were identified. In the reinfection study, participants who had previously resolved an HCV infection were followed up every 3 months. Previously published longitudinal data on tetramer+ CD8 T cell frequency were used to pick the peak reinfection time point.

The receptor library was made with the immunoSEQ multiplex PCR assay. Genomic DNA was extracted from the sorted cells, and Adaptive Biotechnologies' automated high-throughput method was used to sequence the TCR beta V, D and J regions. A two-step, bias-controlled multiplex PCR was used to amplify the CDR3 regions. Amplified TCR beta libraries were sequenced on an Illumina instrument. Per the authors' processing: Demultiplexed reads were processed to reduce amplification and sequencing bias, and CDR3 sequences were assigned to gene families using the IMGT database. ImmunoSEQ software version 2.0 was used to analyze repertoire data. Clonotype lists were filtered to remove out-of-frame sequences as well as sequences containing stop codons in the CDR3. Clonotypes with a frequency below 0.01% were excluded because such clonotypes corresponded to less than one cell. Richness was calculated by dividing observed richness by input cell number, and evenness was calculated by dividing Shannon entropy by log observed richness. Repertoire diversity and similarity between time points were quantified using Simpson diversity and Morisita-Horn overlap indices. Clonotypes were sorted into dominant (>1%), sub-dominant (0.5-0.99%), low abundance (0.1-0.49%) or lowest abundance (<0.1%) groups. For the germline index, total nucleotide additions were subtracted from total CDR3 length, and that difference was then divided by total CDR3 length. TCRdb provides this immuneACCESS table in a form limited to in-frame rearrangements. Some clones are lacking; in checked studies, under half of them reflect an unresolved V gene, and why the rest are absent is not known. V and J calls and clone size are copied from that table; D and trimming were computed from the DNA. This sample lists some 40,000 clones; around 87% were detected once. Clones ranked in the top ten supply 1% to 1.5% of the sample.

As for this clone: The specificity of this receptor is unknown. One base away there is no much larger clone; base qualities are not given.

The germline V gene gives CDR1 as MNHEY and CDR2 as SVGAGI. V is cut by 5 bases and J by 4 bases, and the space between the germline ends is 8 bases. The CDR3 goes from the cysteine to the phenylalanine over 13 residues. Only CDR3 DNA is held: 39 bases, read in frame from base 1. What this sample's time point label stands for: peak reinfection, 3 to 8 weeks after reinfection detection. Sorted cells were sequenced directly ex vivo, with no in vitro expansion before TCR sequencing. Donors were people who inject drugs enrolled in the Montreal Acute Hepatitis C Cohort Study (HEPCO) in Canada. As controls, total naive CD8 T cells, sorted as viable CD3+ CD8+ CD45RO-, were obtained from a couple of donors at each of the three reinfection time points. Before sorting, cryopreserved peripheral blood mononuclear cells were thawed, and CD8 T cells were purified from the thawed cells. The MACS CD8+ T cell Isolation Kit was used to enrich CD8 T cells through negative selection. Cell sorting was done on a BD FACSAria II sorter with FACSDiva software, and data were analyzed with FlowJo.

The paper as a whole reports these results and caveats: Because only four to six donors were included, definitive conclusions about public clonotypes linked to secondary clearance could not be reached by the study.

Sequenced input: naive CD8+ T cells sorted from blood. What this sample's cell subset or site label stands for: total naive CD8+CD45RO- T cells. This receptor was identified in a man aged 18-30 years with hepatitis C virus infection. The sequence joins TRBV6-5 to TRBJ2-2, with a weak D call of TRBD2 (6 bases match). The sequence in DNA is TGTGCCAGCAGTGGGACTCCCACCGGGGAGCTGTTTTTT. This yields the protein CASSGTPTGELFF.